The rows below give T cell receptor beta chains drawn from one sample of a study of blood T cell repertoires in COVID-19. Only in-frame clones appear in the TCRdb table, and some are missing; sequencing was by immunoSEQ multiplex PCR. The sample consists of 45,000 or so clones, approximately 80% of them appearing once. Sequences were obtained from peripheral blood. The receptors here all came from a man in his 70s with acute or convalescent COVID-19. Each CDR3 is given without its conserved first and last residue. Fields, in order: V gene, J gene, D gene, CDR3 protein. D genes are given only for firm matches.

TRBV27	TRBJ1-2	TRBD1	ASRDRTGKGGYT
TRBV6-1	TRBJ1-4	TRBD1	ASSEALGGQGAREKLF
TRBV4-3	TRBJ2-3	TRBD1	ASSQETGKDTQY
TRBV5-1	TRBJ1-1	TRBD1	ASSLEGQGVTEAF
TRBV7-2	TRBJ1-2	TRBD1	ASRRTGGYGYT
TRBV19	TRBJ1-5	TRBD1	ASKETGGASNQPQH
TRBV28	TRBJ2-5	-	ASSTRFSGQETQY
TRBV5-4	TRBJ1-2	TRBD1	ASTLSSSRDRVNGYT
TRBV6-4	TRBJ2-3	TRBD1	ASSVTGGADTQY
TRBV19	TRBJ1-6	-	ASSIASSYNSPLH
TRBV6-1	TRBJ2-3	TRBD2	ASSLAAMSSDTQY
TRBV7-2	TRBJ2-3	TRBD2	ASSAPGLAGEY
TRBV6-1	TRBJ1-2	-	ASSATLRQSNNYGYT
TRBV7-2	TRBJ2-5	TRBD1	ASSRDRGETQY
TRBV4-2	TRBJ1-3	TRBD1	ASSQLTGGGISGNTIY
TRBV9	TRBJ2-7	-	ASSAVGGIEQY
TRBV6-1	TRBJ1-3	-	ASSEGSGSGNTIY
TRBV6-6	TRBJ1-6	-	ASSYAADSPLH